This T cell receptor (beta chain) was profiled in a study of beta chain features in type 1 diabetes. Study details: The samples had more than 95 million sorted cells examined in all.

Expressed TCRB transcripts were sequenced, since all the RNA that had been isolated was reverse transcribed. Measured with immunoSEQ multiplex PCR; TCRdb has only the in-frame clones, and not every one. Among about 340,000 clones listed, about a tenth were seen once. Broader study findings: Shortening of TCRB CDR3s, moderate but significant, appeared in all four CD4+ subsets of Type 1 diabetes patients. TCRB repertoires of naive, central memory and Treg cells appeared more similar among patients than among healthy donors.

The V end was cut by 3 bases, the J end by 2 bases, with 14 bases between. The germline gives CDR1 SGDLS, CDR2 YYNGEE. The CDR3 loop spans 16 amino acids. For this clone: Its antigen is not known.

This TCR derives from a young man with type 1 diabetes. Sequencing was done on a sample of central memory CD4+ T cells from blood. The chain links TRBV9 to TRBJ2-2; D may be TRBD2 (6 bases). Here the CDR3 DNA reads TGTGCCAGCAGCGCCAGCGGGCCGGGAAACACCGGGGAGCTGTTTTTT. Translation gives CASSASGPGNTGELFF. Based on the CDR3 plus reference TRBV9 and TRBJ2-2, the full variable domain is DSGVTQTPKHLITATGQRVTLRCSPRSGDLSVYWYQQSLDQGLQFLIQYYNGEERAKGNILERFSAQQFPDLHSELNLSSLELGDSALYFCASSASGPGNTGELFFGEGSRLTVL.